What follows describes a single TCR beta chain. V was clipped by 4 bases and J by 6 bases, with 20 bases between them. Per germline, CDR1 SGDLS and CDR2 YYNGEE. This CDR3 is 16 amino acids long. The cohort comprised adults aged roughly 18 to 90 years residing in 20 to 30 US areas. Cohorts were assigned according to the clinical history that participants reported. A COVID-19 case was met by exposed participants within 2 weeks before study entry. These data are taken from a study of blood T cell repertoires in COVID-19. Looking at the study overall: Samples came from the United States, Italy and Spain, spanning acute and convalescent COVID-19.

Here immunoSEQ multiplex PCR was the method, and the copy in TCRdb shows in-frame clones only, minus some. The sample records around 400,000 clones, approximately 91% being singletons. The clonotype was recovered from a woman in her forties who had been exposed to COVID-19. The specimen was PBMCs or T cells enriched from blood (not recorded which). The rearrangement uses TRBV9 and TRBJ2-1, with D unresolved. DNA for the CDR3: TGTGCCAGCAGCCCAAGAATAGTCCCATCAGGCAATGAGCAGTTCTTC. Translated, it gives CASSPRIVPSGNEQFF.